This T cell receptor (beta chain) emerged from a study of shared clonotypes between healthy human individuals. The method was immunoSEQ multiplex PCR; TCRdb's version includes in-frame clones alone and lacks a portion of them. The sample contains around 700,000 clones, 92% of which appear only once. CD45RO-negative cells were positively selected for CCR7, leaving out terminally differentiated effector memory CD45RA+ cells. In germline, CDR1 is MNHNS, CDR2 SASEGT. The length of the CDR3 is 15 residues. Trimming cost V 2 bases and J 2 bases, with 13 bases left between them. Whole-study results and caveats: In the sorted subsets, rarefaction showed sequencing was incomplete despite large depth. Sharing across four donors was highest in naive CD4 (around 5%) and lowest in memory CD8 (0.4%). Generally, naive subsets (rather than memory subsets) showed larger estimated richness. Generation probability values for non-shared clonotypes were lower than those for clonotypes shared by all four donors.

Turning to this clone: The antigen remains undetermined.

This sequence joins TRBV6-1 and TRBJ2-7; D is uncertain. The TCR comes from a man aged 25 to 40 in good health. Sequenced material: naive CD8+ T cells sorted from blood. The CDR3 region is CASSELGYETYEQYF. CDR3 in DNA: TGTGCCAGCAGTGAACTAGGGTACGAGACCTACGAGCAGTACTTC.